A selection of T cell receptor beta chains follows, all from one sample in a study of cytomegalovirus exposure and HLA in healthy donors. The data were produced by immunoSEQ multiplex PCR, yet TCRdb's version contains in-frame clones alone and is incomplete. This table holds around 210,000 clones, 70% to 85% found once. Sequenced sample: PBMCs. The receptors here all came from a man aged 50-60 years in good health and CMV-seronegative. Both conserved end residues are part of each CDR3. The D gene is left open where the match is weak. Some rows have no size entry. The others give once, few or many, or a class for an expanded clone.

TGTGCCAGCAGTGAATACGGACAGGGTGTTGAAAAACTGTTTTTT CASSEYGQGVEKLFF . TRBJ1-4 TRBD1 TRBV6-1
TGCGCCAGCAGCTCCTCGGCGGGAGGGCCCGGGGAGCAGTATTTT CASSSSAGGPGEQYF once TRBJ2-3 TRBD2 TRBV5-1
TGTGCCAGCTCACCAACGGGGACTAATGAAAAACTGTTTTTT CASSPTGTNEKLFF . TRBJ1-4 . TRBV18
TGCGCCAGCAGCTTGCTAGCGGGAGCCGCCAATGAGCAGTTCTTC CASSLLAGAANEQFF . TRBJ2-1 TRBD2 TRBV5-1
TGTGCCAGCAGGAGGACAGGGCGAACCTACGAGCAGTACTTC CASRRTGRTYEQYF . TRBJ2-7 TRBD1 TRBV27
TGTGCCATCAGTGAACGGGAGGGAATAGGTGAGCAGTTCTTC CAISEREGIGEQFF . TRBJ2-1 TRBD2 TRBV10-3
TGTGCCAGCAGCGAAGCGCTTCGCGAATTGGGGCATCAGCCCCAGCATTTT CASSEALRELGHQPQHF . TRBJ1-5 . TRBV2
TGCGCCAGCAGCTTATTGACTAGCGGGAGCATTTACAATGAGCAGTTCTTC CASSLLTSGSIYNEQFF . TRBJ2-1 TRBD2 TRBV5-1
TGTGCCAGCAGTGCTAGCGGGAGGTATGAGCAGTTCTTC CASSASGRYEQFF . TRBJ2-1 TRBD2 TRBV6-1
TGTGCCAGCAGCTTGACTAGCGGGAGGGCCTTAGAGACCCAGTACTTC CASSLTSGRALETQYF . TRBJ2-5 TRBD2 TRBV5-6
TGTGCCAGCAGCGAGGCTTACTCTGGGGCCAACGTCCTGACTTTC CASSEAYSGANVLTF . TRBJ2-6 . TRBV6-5
TGTGCCAGCAGTCCGAGGTTGGGCCTCGGGGTCGAGACCCAGTACTTC CASSPRLGLGVETQYF . TRBJ2-5 . TRBV28
TGTGCCTGGAGTGGAGGACAGGGGGCCAGGGAGACCCAGTACTTC CAWSGGQGARETQYF . TRBJ2-5 TRBD1 TRBV30
TGCGCCAGCAGCCGCGGGGCTACCAGCTCCTACGAGCAGTACTTC CASSRGATSSYEQYF few TRBJ2-7 . TRBV5-1
TGTGCCAGCAGCCCCCTACGGGACAATGAGCAGTTCTTC CASSPLRDNEQFF . TRBJ2-1 . TRBV4-2
TGTGCCACCAGCAGAGCGGACTATGGCTACACCTTC CATSRADYGYTF . TRBJ1-2 . TRBV15
TGTGCCAGCAGCGTGACAGCGGGAGGACTCACAGATACGCAGTATTTT CASSVTAGGLTDTQYF . TRBJ2-3 TRBD2 TRBV9
TGTGCCAGCAGTCCGCGACTAGCGGGAGCCCCTAACTTCTCTGAGAGATTACGGTACGAGCAGTACTTC CASSPRLAGAPNFSERLRYEQYF . TRBJ2-7 TRBD2 TRBV6-9
TGTGCTAGCAGCCGGACAGGGACAACTGAAGCTTTCTTT CASSRTGTTEAFF . TRBJ1-1 TRBD1 TRBV7-7
TGTGCCAGCCGGACTAGCGGGAGTAGCGAGCAGTACTTC CASRTSGSSEQYF . TRBJ2-7 TRBD2 TRBV14
TGTGCCAGCAGTTACTTTTCGACCGGGGAGCAGTACTTC CASSYFSTGEQYF . TRBJ2-7 . TRBV6-5
TGTGCCAGCAGCTATAAGGTAGGCGGGGGGACCAAAAACATTCAGTACTTC CASSYKVGGGTKNIQYF . TRBJ2-4 TRBD2 TRBV7-9
TGTGCCAGCTCACCAATAACAGGGGGTAGCAATCAGCCCCAGCATTTT CASSPITGGSNQPQHF . TRBJ1-5 TRBD1 TRBV18
TGTGCCAGCAGGGGACTAGCGGGAGGCGAAGACGAGCAGTACTTC CASRGLAGGEDEQYF . TRBJ2-7 TRBD2 TRBV27
TGTGCCAGCAGTTTAAGAGCGGGAGGGCCTTACGAGCAGTACTTC CASSLRAGGPYEQYF . TRBJ2-7 TRBD2 TRBV28
TGCGCCAGCAGCCAAGATCTGAGGGACAGGGGCCTCTACGAGCAGTACTTC CASSQDLRDRGLYEQYF . TRBJ2-7 TRBD1 TRBV4-1
TGTGCCAGCAGTGAATTCGCTACAGGGGGCGCCACTGAAGCTTTCTTT CASSEFATGGATEAFF . TRBJ1-1 TRBD1 TRBV6-1
TGCGCCAGCAGCTTTGAGGTTGCAGGGGCCACTGAAGCTTTCTTT CASSFEVAGATEAFF . TRBJ1-1 . TRBV5-1
TGTGCCTGGAACCGGGACACCGGAAGGCCCCAGCATTTT CAWNRDTGRPQHF . TRBJ1-5 . TRBV30
TGTGCCAGCAGCCGGGACAGGGTCGACGGGGAGCTGTTTTTT CASSRDRVDGELFF . TRBJ2-2 TRBD1 TRBV7-9
TGCGCCAGCAGCCGGGCGGCAGGGACTAATGAAAAACTGTTTTTT CASSRAAGTNEKLFF . TRBJ1-4 . TRBV5-1
TGTGCCAGCTCACCGTCATCCCGGACAGTGAACACTGAAGCTTTCTTT CASSPSSRTVNTEAFF few TRBJ1-1 . TRBV18
TGTGCCAGCAGTTTACTTGGGGCCAACGTCCTGACTTTC CASSLLGANVLTF . TRBJ2-6 . TRBV27
TGTGCCAGCAGTGTTTACAGCCAAGAGACCCAGTACTTC CASSVYSQETQYF once TRBJ2-5 . TRBV6-1
TGTGCCAGCAGCTTAGGACTGCAGAACACCGGGGAGCTGTTTTTT CASSLGLQNTGELFF . TRBJ2-2 . TRBV7-2
TGTGCCAGCAGCTTAGTTGCTAGCTTCTACGAGCAGTACTTC CASSLVASFYEQYF . TRBJ2-7 . TRBV7-9
TGCAGCGTTGAGGTCCAGGGCCGCCGAGCTAATAATGAGCAGTTCTTC CSVEVQGRRANNEQFF . TRBJ2-1 . TRBV29-1
TGTGCCAGCAGCCAAGATCTGTCGGGGTACACTGAAGCTTTCTTT CASSQDLSGYTEAFF . TRBJ1-1 . TRBV14
TGTGCCAGTTCCCAGGGCTTTAACTATGGCTACACCTTC CASSQGFNYGYTF . TRBJ1-2 . TRBV19
TGTGCCACCAGCAGGGACAGGGGGCGTACGAACACTGAAGCTTTCTTT CATSRDRGRTNTEAFF few TRBJ1-1 TRBD1 TRBV15
TGTGCCAGCAGTGCGGGGGCGTATACTGAAGCTTTCTTT CASSAGAYTEAFF once TRBJ1-1 . TRBV28
TGTGCCAGCAGCTTAACTAGCGGGCACTACAATGAGCAGTTCTTC CASSLTSGHYNEQFF . TRBJ2-1 TRBD2 TRBV7-8
TGTGCCAGCTCAACAAGCGGGAGCTCCTACAATGAGCAGTTCTTC CASSTSGSSYNEQFF . TRBJ2-1 TRBD2 TRBV18
TGTGCCAGCAGTTTGAGAGGGCACCCAGCCTACGAGCAGTACTTC CASSLRGHPAYEQYF few TRBJ2-7 . TRBV27
TGTGCCAGCAGCTTAGGGGGAGGGCTGAGCACAGATACGCAGTATTTT CASSLGGGLSTDTQYF . TRBJ2-3 TRBD2 TRBV11-3
TGTGCCAGCAGTTTAACTGACGGGGGAGAGACCCAGTACTTC CASSLTDGGETQYF . TRBJ2-5 . TRBV28
TGTGCCAGCGTTCAGACAGGGCGGACTGAAGCTTTCTTT CASVQTGRTEAFF . TRBJ1-1 TRBD1 TRBV6-1
TGTGCCAGCTCACCTCCGCAGAAACAAGAGACCCAGTACTTC CASSPPQKQETQYF . TRBJ2-5 . TRBV18
TGTGCCAGCAGCGAATGGTTGACTAGCGGGAATGAGCAGTTCTTC CASSEWLTSGNEQFF . TRBJ2-1 TRBD2 TRBV7-6
TGTGCCAGCAGTGGGGGGGACTCTAGTTACAATGAGCAGTTCTTC CASSGGDSSYNEQFF . TRBJ2-1 . TRBV2
TGTGCCAGCAGTTCGACGTGGGGACTCGGAGCGGGAGGGATCTACGAGCAGTACTTC CASSSTWGLGAGGIYEQYF once TRBJ2-7 TRBD2 TRBV28
TGCGCCAGCAGCTTGGGGGAGGGCACGGAGACCCAGTACTTC CASSLGEGTETQYF once TRBJ2-5 TRBD2 TRBV5-1
TGCGCCAGCAGCTTGGTTGCGGGAGGGTCCTACGAGCAGTACTTC CASSLVAGGSYEQYF once TRBJ2-7 TRBD2 TRBV5-1
TGTGCCAGCAGCCCCATCCCGGGGACAGGGGGCCGAACTAATGAAAAACTGTTTTTT CASSPIPGTGGRTNEKLFF . TRBJ1-4 TRBD1 TRBV7-9
TGTGCCAGCAGCTTGGTTCCTGACGGGGGCTATGGCTACACCTTC CASSLVPDGGYGYTF . TRBJ1-2 . TRBV5-6
TGTGCCAGTAGCCCGACAGGGACCTATGGCTACACCTTC CASSPTGTYGYTF once TRBJ1-2 TRBD1 TRBV19
TGTGCCAGCTCTACGAACCCAGACAGCTACAATGAGCAGTTCTTC CASSTNPDSYNEQFF . TRBJ2-1 . TRBV18
TGTGCCAGCAGCTTAGGGCCAGGGGGCGCGGGGACCCAGTACTTC CASSLGPGGAGTQYF . TRBJ2-5 TRBD1 TRBV11-2
TGTGCCAGCAGTTTACGAACGGATGAGCAGTTCTTC CASSLRTDEQFF . TRBJ2-1 . TRBV28